In its sample, the clone carrying this T cell receptor beta chain was seen once. Original data processing: Researchers report that nucleated cell counts were estimated from reference gene primer amplification. Clones were read by immunoSEQ multiplex PCR, and TCRdb kept only the in-frame ones, dropping some. Clone size and V and J calls were adopted from that table, with D and trimming inferred from the DNA. The sample contains about 410,000 clones, around 91% of which appear only once. The data were taken from a study of blood T cell repertoires in COVID-19. The CDR3 extends over 14 amino acids. V was trimmed by 5 bases and J by 5 bases, leaving 15 bases between them. The germline CDR1 and CDR2 sequences are SGHVS and FNYEAQ.

The material sequenced was peripheral blood. The clonotype comes from a woman between 35 and 50 years old with COVID-19, enrolled during active disease. The chain combines TRBV7-6 with TRBJ1-1; D possibly corresponds to TRBD1 (5 bases). CDR3 sequence: CASSLDSYSTEAFF. As DNA, the CDR3 is TGTGCCAGCAGCCTCGACAGCTATTCAACTGAAGCTTTCTTT.